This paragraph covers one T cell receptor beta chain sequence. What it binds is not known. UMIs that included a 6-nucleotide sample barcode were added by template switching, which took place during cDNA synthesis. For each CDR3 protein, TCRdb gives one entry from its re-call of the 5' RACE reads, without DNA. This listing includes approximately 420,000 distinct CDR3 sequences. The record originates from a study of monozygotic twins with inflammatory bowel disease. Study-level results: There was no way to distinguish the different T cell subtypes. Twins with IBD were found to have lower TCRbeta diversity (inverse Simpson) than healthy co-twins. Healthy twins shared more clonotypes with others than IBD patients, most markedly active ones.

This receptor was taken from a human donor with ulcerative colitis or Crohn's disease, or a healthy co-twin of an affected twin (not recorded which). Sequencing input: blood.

CDR3 loop: CASSSQGSTEAFF. The chain combines TRBV7-3 with TRBJ1-1; TCRdb's assignment of TRBD1 cannot be checked, as there is no DNA. Germline assignment: CDR1 SGHTA and CDR2 FQGTGA. This CDR3 contains 13 residues.